These T cell receptor beta chains were read from a single sample in a study of OX40 agonist ivuxolimab in advanced cancers. TCRdb's table, derived via immunoSEQ multiplex PCR, lists solely in-frame clones and lacks some. The repertoire has more than 45,000 clones, about 79% of them found once; the top ten carry more than 1.2%. The material was CD4+ or CD8+ T cells sorted from blood, obtained in a trial of the OX40 agonist ivuxolimab. The receptors derive from an adult with an advanced solid tumor such as melanoma, head and neck, liver or kidney cancer. Both conserved end residues are part of each CDR3. D genes are given only for firm matches. Clone size is not always given. Where it is, it says once, few, many or a class for expanded clones.

v_call	j_call	clone_size	d_call	cdr3_nt	cdr3_aa
TRBV2	TRBJ2-4	.	.	TGTGCCAGCAGCTGGATTCAAAACATTCAGTACTTC	CASSWIQNIQYF
TRBV28	TRBJ2-7	.	.	TGTGCCAGCAGTTTTGTCATCTCCTACGAGCAGTACTTC	CASSFVISYEQYF
TRBV5-1	TRBJ2-3	.	.	TGCGCCAGCAGCTTGGTTGCGCCGTCAGATACGCAGTATTTT	CASSLVAPSDTQYF
TRBV5-5	TRBJ2-1	.	.	TGTGCCAGCAGCTTGAAGGGGTTAAATGAGCAGTTCTTC	CASSLKGLNEQFF
TRBV7-2	TRBJ1-2	.	.	TGTGCCAGCAGGGAGGGAGGTAGAGTGTATGGCTACACCTTC	CASREGGRVYGYTF
TRBV7-2	TRBJ1-3	.	.	TGTGCCAGCAGCTCCTACAGGGCTCGGGGAAACACCATATATTTT	CASSSYRARGNTIYF
TRBV27	TRBJ2-3	.	TRBD2	TGTGCCAGCAGCAAAATTAGCGGGGGAGGTCCAGATACGCAGTATTTT	CASSKISGGGPDTQYF
TRBV6-6	TRBJ2-3	.	TRBD2	TGTGCCAGCAGGACGGCTTGGGGGGGATCAGATACGCAGTATTTT	CASRTAWGGSDTQYF
TRBV6-5	TRBJ2-7	.	TRBD1	TGTGCCAGCAGGCCCGGGACAGGGGTTTACGAGCAGTACTTC	CASRPGTGVYEQYF
TRBV9	TRBJ1-5	.	.	TGTGCCAGCAGCGTAGGGGAAGGGGCCTATCAGCCCCAGCATTTT	CASSVGEGAYQPQHF
TRBV7-6	TRBJ2-1	.	.	TGTGCCAGCAGCTTAGTCAGTGTTGTTTCCAATGAGCAGTTCTTC	CASSLVSVVSNEQFF
TRBV7-2	TRBJ1-1	.	.	TGTGCCAGCAGTCGAGGGGGAGGGAACACTGAAGCTTTCTTT	CASSRGGGNTEAFF
TRBV30	TRBJ2-1	once	TRBD2	TGTGCCTGGAGTGGTATAGCGGGAGGAGGAAAGGTTGAGCAGTTCTTC	CAWSGIAGGGKVEQFF
TRBV19	TRBJ1-5	.	TRBD1	TGTGCCAGTAGTACGATTCCGGGACAGTTTAGCAATCAGCCCCAGCATTTT	CASSTIPGQFSNQPQHF
TRBV2	TRBJ1-5	.	.	TGTGCCTCATACCGGGACCACAATCAGCCCCAGCATTTT	CASYRDHNQPQHF
TRBV6-6	TRBJ2-7	.	TRBD2	TGTGCCAGCAGTAGAAGGCGGGAGGTAACCTACGAGCAGTACTTC	CASSRRREVTYEQYF
TRBV16	TRBJ2-7	.	.	TGTGCCAGCAGCTCGTCCGGCACGTCCTACGAGCAGTACTTC	CASSSSGTSYEQYF
TRBV11-2	TRBJ2-2	.	TRBD1	TGTGCCAGCAGCTTGGGACAGATCCTGTTTTTT	CASSLGQILFF
TRBV19	TRBJ2-2	.	.	TGTGCCAGTAGTTCTCAGGGAAGAACGAGGATCGGGGAGCTGTTTTTT	CASSSQGRTRIGELFF
TRBV7-3	TRBJ2-5	once	.	TGTGCCAGCAGCTTAACTTCCGGGGGTGGGACCCAGTACTTC	CASSLTSGGGTQYF
TRBV10-1	TRBJ2-1	.	TRBD2	TGCGCCAGCAGCAGAGGGACTAGCGGGCCCCACTCCTACAATGAGCAGTTCTTC	CASSRGTSGPHSYNEQFF
TRBV6-5	TRBJ1-2	.	TRBD1	TGTGCCAGCAGCCCGACAGGGCAGATCTATGGCTACACCTTC	CASSPTGQIYGYTF
TRBV27	TRBJ2-1	.	TRBD1	TGTGCCAGCAGTCCGTCAAACCGGGACAGATACAATGAGCAGTTCTTC	CASSPSNRDRYNEQFF
TRBV5-1	TRBJ2-5	.	.	TGCGCCAGCAGCCTGGAAGGGACCCAAGAGACCCAGTACTTC	CASSLEGTQETQYF
TRBV6-1	TRBJ1-2	.	.	TGTGCCAGCAGTGAAGCGGCCGAGACCTCCTACACCTTC	CASSEAAETSYTF
TRBV5-1	TRBJ1-6	.	.	TGCGCCAGCAGCTCCCCCGATTCACCCCTCCACTTT	CASSSPDSPLHF
TRBV2	TRBJ2-1	.	.	TGTGCCAGCAGTGAAGCTAGCAGCGGTTTGGATGAGCAGTTCTTC	CASSEASSGLDEQFF
TRBV28	TRBJ2-7	.	.	TGTGCCAGCAGTTCTAGGTTTAACGAGCAGTACTTC	CASSSRFNEQYF
TRBV19	TRBJ2-4	.	.	TGTGCCAGTAGTTCTCGAGGGGGGAACATTCAGTACTTC	CASSSRGGNIQYF
TRBV7-6	TRBJ2-5	.	.	TGTGCCAGCAGCTTAGAAAACTGGCAAGAGACCCAGTACTTC	CASSLENWQETQYF
TRBV6-5	TRBJ1-3	.	.	TGTGCCAGCAGTCCTCATGGGGGCGGAAACACCATATATTTT	CASSPHGGGNTIYF
TRBV2	TRBJ2-1	.	TRBD2	TGTGCCAGCAGATCGAGGACTAGCGGGAGGGCCGTCGAGGAGCAGTTCTTC	CASRSRTSGRAVEEQFF
TRBV4-3	TRBJ2-3	.	TRBD2	TGCGCCAGCAGCCTGGGACTAGCGGGGGGGCCTGGCGCAGATACGCAGTATTTT	CASSLGLAGGPGADTQYF
TRBV11-1	TRBJ2-1	.	TRBD2	TGTGCCAGCAGCCAAGGACTAGTAGAGCAGTTCTTC	CASSQGLVEQFF
TRBV10-3	TRBJ2-3	.	TRBD2	TGTGCCATCAGAGCCCTCGGGGGGGCTACAGATACGCAGTATTTT	CAIRALGGATDTQYF
TRBV30	TRBJ1-5	.	.	TGTGCCTGGAGTGTTGCGAATGCCCGGTTGCCCCAGCATTTT	CAWSVANARLPQHF
TRBV7-2	TRBJ1-6	.	.	TGTGCCAGCAGCTTTGTAGGCGGTGGAAGGTCCTATAATTCACCCCTCCACTTT	CASSFVGGGRSYNSPLHF
TRBV11-2	TRBJ2-3	few	.	TGTGCCAGCAGCTTACGGGGGACGGCAGGAAATACGCAGTATTTT	CASSLRGTAGNTQYF
TRBV19	TRBJ2-1	.	TRBD2	TGTGCCAGTAGTATTATCTCTAGCGGGGGAGGTGAGCAGTTCTTC	CASSIISSGGGEQFF
TRBV29-1	TRBJ1-1	few	TRBD1	TGCAGCGTGAACCAAGGACAGGGCCTGATGAACACTGAAGCTTTCTTT	CSVNQGQGLMNTEAFF
TRBV30	TRBJ2-7	.	TRBD1	TGTGCCTGGAAAAGACAGGGGAGTTCCTACGAGCAGTACTTC	CAWKRQGSSYEQYF
TRBV7-9	TRBJ1-2	.	.	TGTGCCAGCAGCTCCCCCAGGACAGTTGGCTACACCTTC	CASSSPRTVGYTF
TRBV7-9	TRBJ1-2	.	.	TGTGCCAGCAGCTTAGAAGGTTATGGCTACACCTTC	CASSLEGYGYTF
TRBV6-5	TRBJ2-7	.	TRBD2	TGTGCCAGCAGTTACTCGGCTAGCGGGCGCTCCTACGAGCAGTACTTC	CASSYSASGRSYEQYF
TRBV6-7	TRBJ2-7	.	.	TGTGCCAGCAGTTACTCGAAAGGGGACGAGCAGTACTTC	CASSYSKGDEQYF
TRBV5-1	TRBJ2-3	.	.	TGCGCCAGCAGCTCCCTGTCGGGGGAGGTAGATACGCAGTATTTT	CASSSLSGEVDTQYF
TRBV30	TRBJ2-7	.	.	TGTGCCTGGAGTGTATCGCAGTACTACGAGCAGTACTTC	CAWSVSQYYEQYF
TRBV18	TRBJ1-3	.	.	TGTGCCAGCTCACCGCAGGGGAACACCATATATTTT	CASSPQGNTIYF
TRBV5-6	TRBJ2-7	.	.	TGTGCCAGCAGCTTGACTGGGGGTCGATACGAGCAGTACTTC	CASSLTGGRYEQYF
TRBV5-1	TRBJ1-1	.	.	TGCGCCAGCAGCTTGGAGTGGGGAGAAGCTTTCTTT	CASSLEWGEAFF